What follows is one TCR beta chain and its context. These data belong to a study of blood T cell repertoires in COVID-19. About the study: From T cells, B-cell-depleted T cells, or PBMCs came the material, which was cDNA or gDNA.

Germline loops: CDR1 DFQATT, CDR2 SNEGSKA (reference sequence). V lost 3 bases, J lost 4 bases, and 4 bases stayed unmatched. CDR3 length: 13 amino acids. Authors' data handling: Amplification with reference gene primers provided the estimates of nucleated cell counts. Profiled with immunoSEQ multiplex PCR; TCRdb holds only in-frame clones, not every one. D and trimming come from the DNA, and the V and J calls and clone size come from that table. In the table there are about 150,000 clones, just under 85% of which are singletons. The source of this sequence is a woman in her sixties with acute or convalescent COVID-19. Material for sequencing was peripheral blood. This chain connects TRBV20-1 to TRBJ2-5; the match to TRBD1 covers 8 bases. CDR3 sequence reads: CSASFQGAETQYF. The CDR3, as DNA: TGCAGTGCTAGTTTCCAGGGGGCAGAGACCCAGTACTTC.